One and the same sample provided the 24 T cell receptor beta chains below, sequenced in a study of T-cell memory formation after mild COVID-19. Via MiXCR, TCRdb re-called the 5' RACE reads, giving one row per CDR3 protein. The profile shows a few hundred thousand distinct CDR3 sequences, roughly an eighth of them singletons. Input material: PBMCs or a T cell subset sorted from them (not recorded which). The source of these receptors is a man in his late teens or twenties who had mild COVID-19 (a few samples of this study predate the infection). Cell type and time point are not known.

This chain links TRBV7-2 with TRBJ2-6, with D perhaps matching TRBD1 (6 bases). Germline V gene lookup returns CDR1 SGHTA and CDR2 FQGNSA. The germline V and J ends were trimmed by 2 bases and 0 bases, with 17 bases remaining between them. The CDR3 is 19 residues long. The DNA for the CDR3 is TGTGCCAGCAGCTTACTAAGGACAGCCACCGACTCTGGGGCCAACGTCCTGACTTTC. This sequence encodes CASSLLRTATDSGANVLTF.

The table lists this clonotype with a few counts. V gene TRBV7-2 combines with J gene TRBJ2-1; 8 bases line up with TRBD2. The germline V gene encodes CDR1 SGHTA and CDR2 FQGNSA. The V segment lost 2 bases and the J segment 9 bases; nucleotides outside the gene matches: 9. This CDR3 has 15 amino acids. The CDR3 region is CASSLRGGAEGEQFF. CDR3 nucleotides: TGTGCCAGCAGCTTACGGGGGGGGGCCGAGGGTGAGCAGTTCTTC.

The chain combines TRBV29-1 with TRBJ2-1; 9 bases line up with TRBD1. The junction had 10 bases not matched to a gene; V was cut back by 7 bases and J by 6 bases. The CDR3 spans 14 residues. Looked up from germline, CDR1 is SQVTM and CDR2 is ANQGSEA. The CDR3: CSGPTGQGSNEQFF. The CDR3 nucleotides read TGCAGCGGGCCCACGGGACAGGGTTCCAATGAGCAGTTCTTC.

The J gene is TRBJ2-2, the V gene TRBV29-1, with D perhaps being TRBD1 or TRBD2 (5 bases each). The length of the CDR3 is 15 residues. The V gene lost 3 bases and the J gene lost 3 bases, with 14 bases spanning the gap. CDR1 is SQVTM and CDR2 is ANQGSEA in the germline V gene. In DNA, the CDR3 is TGCAGCGTTGATTTCGGGGCAGGGTACACCGGGGAGCTGTTTTTT. Encoded protein: CSVDFGAGYTGELFF.

This clonotype occurred many times. J is TRBJ2-7 and V is TRBV7-6; the match to TRBD1 covers 9 bases. Trimming at V came to 0 bases and at J to 3 bases, leaving 9 bases not matched to a gene. Germline loops: CDR1 SGHVS, CDR2 FNYEAQ. CDR3 size: 17 residues. CDR3 in amino acids: CASSLADVGTGHYEQYF. The CDR3 nucleotides read TGTGCCAGCAGCTTAGCTGACGTAGGGACAGGGCACTACGAGCAGTACTTC.

In its sample, this clonotype was seen a few times. The chain has TRBV7-8 and TRBJ2-3; D perhaps matches TRBD1 (6 bases). The V end was cut by 4 bases, the J end by 4 bases, with 18 bases between. CDR1 SGHVS and CDR2 FQNEAQ come from the germline V gene. This CDR3 contains 16 residues. The CDR3 nucleotides are TGTGCCAGCAGCTCCCGGGACATCGGCGTGGCAGATACGCAGTATTTT. Amino acids: CASSSRDIGVADTQYF.

This chain joins TRBV29-1 and TRBJ1-1; D possibly corresponds to TRBD1 (5 bases). Germline V gene lookup returns CDR1 SQVTM and CDR2 ANQGSEA. CDR3 length: 13 amino acids. The germline V and J ends were trimmed by 4 bases and 1 base, with 10 bases remaining between them. The CDR3 sequence: CSVGLGANTEAFF. CDR3 bases: TGCAGCGTTGGTCTCGGGGCGAACACTGAAGCTTTCTTT.

The genes are TRBV7-2 and TRBJ2-1, with D perhaps matching TRBD2 (7 bases). The CDR3 is 16 amino acids. The germline V gene encodes CDR1 SGHTA and CDR2 FQGNSA. V was cut by 1 base and J by 6 bases, with 16 bases left in between. CDR3 residues: CASSLDLGGTTNEQFF. The CDR3 bases are TGTGCCAGCAGCTTAGACCTGGGGGGGACAACCAATGAGCAGTTCTTC.

Only a few counts were recorded for this clonotype. CDR3 nucleotide sequence: TGTGCCAGCAGGGGGCTAGTTAAGGCCGGGGAGCTGTTTTTT. This translates into CASRGLVKAGELFF. J is TRBJ2-2 and V is TRBV6-2 or TRBV6-3; possibly TRBD1 for D (5 bases). The V gene lost 6 bases and the J gene lost 6 bases, with 14 bases spanning the gap. The CDR3 runs to 14 residues. CDR1 is MNHEY, CDR2 SVGEGT, per germline.

V gene TRBV5-1 combines with J gene TRBJ2-7; D gene uncertain. This CDR3 spans 13 amino acids. The ends were cut back, 2 bases at V and 6 bases at J, with 12 bases in the middle. CDR1 SGHRS and CDR2 YFSETQ come from the germline V gene. The CDR3 DNA reads as TGCGCCAGCAGCTTTGGGTCCCTTTCCGAGCAGTACTTC. Its protein product is CASSFGSLSEQYF.

The chain couples TRBV5-1 to TRBJ1-2; D unresolved. Trimming removed 0 bases at V and 1 base at J, with 7 bases between. Germline CDR1 is SGHRS and CDR2 is YFSETQ. The length of the CDR3 is 14 residues. DNA for the CDR3: TGCGCCAGCAGCTTGGAACCGGGTAACTATGGCTACACCTTC. Protein sequence: CASSLEPGNYGYTF.

This clonotype has at least ten counts. J is TRBJ2-7 and V is TRBV7-9; 10 bases align to TRBD1. Looked up from germline, CDR1 is SEHNR and CDR2 is FQNEAQ (reference sequence). This CDR3 spans 13 amino acids. With V trimmed by 6 bases and J by 4 bases, 3 bases remained unmatched. CDR3 protein: CASRGQGDYEQYF. Here the CDR3 DNA reads TGTGCCAGCAGAGGACAGGGGGATTACGAGCAGTACTTC. Supplemented by reference TRBV7-9 and TRBJ2-7, the full variable domain reads DTGVSQNPRHKITKRGQNVTFRCDPISEHNRLYWYRQTLGQGPEFLTYFQNEAQLEKSRLLSDRFSAERPKGSFSTLEIQRTEQGDSAMYLCASRGQGDYEQYFGPGTRLTVT.

This clonotype appeared many times. The chain uses TRBV7-2 and TRBJ2-1; 14 nucleotides line up with TRBD2. Germline V gene data show CDR1 as SGHTA and CDR2 as FQGNSA. The V and J ends lost 5 bases and 7 bases, in that order; junction bases with no gene match: 4. This CDR3 comprises 15 residues. The CDR3 here is CASSRGLAGVNEQFF. As DNA, the CDR3 is TGTGCCAGCAGCCGGGGACTAGCGGGGGTGAATGAGCAGTTCTTC.

V is TRBV12-3 or TRBV12-4 and J is TRBJ2-3; 7 bases agree with TRBD1. J was trimmed by 5 bases and V by 5 bases; bases with no gene match: 7. This CDR3 has 14 residues. CDR3 DNA sequence: TGTGCCAGCAGTAGAGGGGGCTTGGAAGATACGCAGTATTTT. Translated, it gives CASSRGGLEDTQYF.

The sample holds a few counts of this clonotype. The rearrangement uses TRBV5-6 and TRBJ2-5; 9 nucleotides match TRBD1. Germline values: CDR1 SGHDT, CDR2 YYEEEE. This CDR3 is built from 16 residues. J was trimmed by 4 bases and V by 0 bases; bases with no gene match: 7. CDR3 in amino acids: CASSLVGQGLGETQYF. The CDR3 nucleotides are TGTGCCAGCAGCTTGGTGGGACAGGGTTTAGGAGAGACCCAGTACTTC.

This clonotype was seen a handful of times. The chain joins TRBV7-9 to TRBJ2-7; D not certain. V shed 2 bases and J shed 2 bases, with 10 bases lying between them. Germline CDR1 and CDR2: SEHNR and FQNEAQ (reference sequence). The CDR3 loop spans 14 amino acids. Here the CDR3 DNA reads TGTGCCAGCAGCTTAACCCGCGGAGCCTACGAGCAGTACTTC. This translates into CASSLTRGAYEQYF.

As DNA, the CDR3 is TGTGCCAGCAGCATACAGGGGACCTACGAGCAGTACGTC. It encodes CASSIQGTYEQYV. This sequence joins TRBV5-4 and TRBJ2-7; 7 bases are shared with TRBD1. V dropped 4 bases and J dropped 2; count of bases not matched to a gene: 3. The CDR3 consists of 13 residues. Germline-derived CDR1 and CDR2 are SGHNT and YYREEE (reference sequence).

This clonotype has a handful of counts. The V call is TRBV5-8, the J call TRBJ2-5; unclear D gene. The V gene lost 4 bases and the J gene lost 3 bases, with 10 bases spanning the gap. Germline values: CDR1 SGHTS, CDR2 YDEGEE. This CDR3 region has 13 residues. In DNA, the CDR3 is TGTGCCAGCAGCCTGATCCGTAAAGAGACCCAGTACTTC. As protein: CASSLIRKETQYF. Complete variable domain (other parts from reference TRBV5-8 and TRBJ2-5): EAGVTQSPTHLIKTRGQQATLRCSPISGHTSVYWYQQALGLGLQFLLWYDEGEERNRGNFPPRFSGRQFPNYSSELNVNALELEDSALYLCASSLIRKETQYFGPGTRLLVL.

This clonotype was counted many times. This chain uses TRBV5-1 with TRBJ1-6; a possible D gene is TRBD1 (6 bases). This CDR3 is 14 amino acids long. Germline V lookup: CDR1 SGHRS, CDR2 YFSETQ. Trimming took off 4 bases at V and 4 bases at J, with 9 bases between the two ends. Here the CDR3 reads CASSAGQYNSPLHF. Here the CDR3 DNA reads TGCGCCAGCAGCGCCGGACAGTATAATTCACCCCTCCACTTT.

The genes are TRBV4-1 and TRBJ1-5; D uncertain. CDR1 and CDR2 from the germline V gene are MGHRA and YSYEKL. This CDR3 contains 14 residues. With 2 bases removed from V and 3 bases from J, the gap between germline ends came to 8 bases. CDR3 bases: TGCGCCAGCAGCCAAAGGCACTCCAATCAGCCCCAGCATTTT. Amino acids: CASSQRHSNQPQHF.

V gene TRBV12-5 combines with J gene TRBJ2-1; a possible D gene is TRBD2 (6 bases). This CDR3 contains 11 residues. V was clipped by 6 bases and J by 15 bases, with 15 bases between them. Germline lookup yields CDR1 LGHNT and CDR2 FRNRAP. CDR3 sequence (DNA): TGTGCTAGTGGCACTAGCAGACCCCCGTTCTTC. Translation gives CASGTSRPPFF.

This clonotype was seen ten or more times. The rearrangement links TRBV7-6 to TRBJ2-3, with unresolved D. The CDR3 loop spans 14 amino acids. Germline V gene data show CDR1 as SGHVS and CDR2 as FNYEAQ. With 1 base removed from V and 2 bases from J, the gap between germline ends came to 7 bases. The CDR3 DNA reads as TGTGCCAGCAGCTTAGTAGGGTACACAGATACGCAGTATTTT. Its protein product is CASSLVGYTDTQYF.

The chain carries TRBV5-1 and TRBJ2-2; no definite D call. Germline-derived CDR1 and CDR2 are SGHRS and YFSETQ. The CDR3 totals 14 residues. Trimming took off 1 base at V and 4 bases at J, with 8 bases between the two ends. The CDR3 spells CASSLQTSTGELFF. Written as DNA, the CDR3 is TGCGCCAGCAGCTTGCAGACAAGCACCGGGGAGCTGTTTTTT.

This clonotype came up a few times. V and J are TRBV19 and TRBJ1-1; D not resolved. The germline CDR1 and CDR2 sequences are LNHDA and SQIVND (reference sequence). CDR3 length: 13 amino acids. Trimming took 3 bases from V and 3 from J, leaving 8 bases between them. The CDR3 nucleotides are TGTGCCAGTAGTATCGGGGTTGACACTGAAGCTTTCTTT. The encoded protein is CASSIGVDTEAFF.